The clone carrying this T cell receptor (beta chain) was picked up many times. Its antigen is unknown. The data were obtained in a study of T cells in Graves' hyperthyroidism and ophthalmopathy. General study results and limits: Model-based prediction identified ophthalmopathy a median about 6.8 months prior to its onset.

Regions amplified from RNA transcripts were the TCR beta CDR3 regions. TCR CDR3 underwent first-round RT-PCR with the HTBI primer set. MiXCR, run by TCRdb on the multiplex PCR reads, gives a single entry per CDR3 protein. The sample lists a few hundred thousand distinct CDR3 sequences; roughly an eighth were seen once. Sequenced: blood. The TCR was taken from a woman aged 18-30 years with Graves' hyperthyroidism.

CDR3 bases: TGCAGTGCCCCCGGACAGGGAACGGATGGCTACACCTTC. Amino acids: CSAPGQGTDGYTF. The chain joins TRBV20-1 to TRBJ1-2, with 8 bases aligning to TRBD1. The trim removed 6 bases at V and 6 bases at J, leaving 9 bases unmatched. The CDR3 contains 13 residues. Germline-derived CDR1 and CDR2 are DFQATT and SNEGSKA (reference sequence).